These T cell receptor beta chains were read from a single sample in a study of cytomegalovirus exposure and HLA in healthy donors. Repertoires were generated with immunoSEQ multiplex PCR, while TCRdb's copy carries only in-frame clones and drops some. The data contain more than 150,000 clones, around 80% of them singletons. Sequenced: PBMCs. The source of these receptors is a woman in her forties or fifties in good health and CMV-seropositive. CDR3s include the opening cysteine and the closing phenylalanine or tryptophan. A D gene is named only where the DNA matches it firmly. Clone sizes are given selectively: once, few, many, or a class where the clone is expanded.

cdr3_nt: TGTGCCAGCAGTTTATTAGGGGTAGCCAAAAACATTCAGTACTTC; cdr3_aa: CASSLLGVAKNIQYF; clone_size: .; j_call: TRBJ2-4; d_call: .; v_call: TRBV27
cdr3_nt: TGTGCTAGTGCCATGGCGGGGGGCAACTACAATGAGCAGTTCTTC; cdr3_aa: CASAMAGGNYNEQFF; clone_size: .; j_call: TRBJ2-1; d_call: TRBD2; v_call: TRBV12-5
cdr3_nt: TGTGCCAGTACGATGGTGGCAGGAGAAGCTTTCTTT; cdr3_aa: CASTMVAGEAFF; clone_size: few; j_call: TRBJ1-1; d_call: .; v_call: TRBV19
cdr3_nt: TGTGCCAGCAGCCTTCAACCGGGACTAGCCACAGATACGCAGTATTTT; cdr3_aa: CASSLQPGLATDTQYF; clone_size: .; j_call: TRBJ2-3; d_call: TRBD2; v_call: TRBV7-3
cdr3_nt: TGTGCCAGCAGGATGACAGCAGGGACAGTCTACGAGCAGTACTTC; cdr3_aa: CASRMTAGTVYEQYF; clone_size: .; j_call: TRBJ2-7; d_call: TRBD1; v_call: TRBV6-1
cdr3_nt: TGTGCCACAGGACTGGGGAATGAGCAGTTCTTC; cdr3_aa: CATGLGNEQFF; clone_size: few; j_call: TRBJ2-1; d_call: .; v_call: TRBV6-1
cdr3_nt: TGCGCCAGCAGCCAAGATAGGGGTTTGAACACCGGGGAGCTGTTTTTT; cdr3_aa: CASSQDRGLNTGELFF; clone_size: .; j_call: TRBJ2-2; d_call: .; v_call: TRBV4-3
cdr3_nt: TGCGCCAGCAGTGAGTCGAAGGCTAGCGGGGGCAATGAGCAGTTCTTC; cdr3_aa: CASSESKASGGNEQFF; clone_size: .; j_call: TRBJ2-1; d_call: TRBD2; v_call: TRBV10-2
cdr3_nt: TGTGCCAGCAGTTCACCGGGACAGGGGAACACTGAAGCTTTCTTT; cdr3_aa: CASSSPGQGNTEAFF; clone_size: once; j_call: TRBJ1-1; d_call: TRBD1; v_call: TRBV6-5
cdr3_nt: TGTGCCTCCAGGGGACCCCGTGAAACTGAAGCTTTCTTT; cdr3_aa: CASRGPRETEAFF; clone_size: .; j_call: TRBJ1-1; d_call: .; v_call: TRBV19
cdr3_nt: TGCGCCAGCAGCGTCGGACAGGGAGAAAAACTGTTTTTT; cdr3_aa: CASSVGQGEKLFF; clone_size: .; j_call: TRBJ1-4; d_call: TRBD1; v_call: TRBV5-1
cdr3_nt: TGTGCCAGCAGCGTAGGCGCGGGAACCTACAATGAGCAGTTCTTC; cdr3_aa: CASSVGAGTYNEQFF; clone_size: .; j_call: TRBJ2-1; d_call: .; v_call: TRBV9
cdr3_nt: TGTGCCAGCAGTGTTGCCGGGACTAGCGTCTCCTACGAGCAGTACTTC; cdr3_aa: CASSVAGTSVSYEQYF; clone_size: .; j_call: TRBJ2-7; d_call: TRBD2; v_call: TRBV2
cdr3_nt: TGTGCCAGCAGCTTGGGCACAGGGGGGGCCTACGAGCAGTACTTC; cdr3_aa: CASSLGTGGAYEQYF; clone_size: .; j_call: TRBJ2-7; d_call: .; v_call: TRBV5-4
cdr3_nt: TGTGCCAGCAGTTATGGGGCCAGGGGTGCGTATGGCTACACCTTC; cdr3_aa: CASSYGARGAYGYTF; clone_size: .; j_call: TRBJ1-2; d_call: .; v_call: TRBV6-5
cdr3_nt: TGTGCCTGGAGACATAAATACGAGCAGTACTTC; cdr3_aa: CAWRHKYEQYF; clone_size: .; j_call: TRBJ2-7; d_call: .; v_call: TRBV30
cdr3_nt: TGTGCCAGCAGTGTAGGATGGCAGGGCGACTATGGCTACACCTTC; cdr3_aa: CASSVGWQGDYGYTF; clone_size: .; j_call: TRBJ1-2; d_call: .; v_call: TRBV6-1
cdr3_nt: TGTGCCAGCAGGGGGGCAGATAACCCCCTCCACTTT; cdr3_aa: CASRGADNPLHF; clone_size: few; j_call: TRBJ1-6; d_call: .; v_call: TRBV2